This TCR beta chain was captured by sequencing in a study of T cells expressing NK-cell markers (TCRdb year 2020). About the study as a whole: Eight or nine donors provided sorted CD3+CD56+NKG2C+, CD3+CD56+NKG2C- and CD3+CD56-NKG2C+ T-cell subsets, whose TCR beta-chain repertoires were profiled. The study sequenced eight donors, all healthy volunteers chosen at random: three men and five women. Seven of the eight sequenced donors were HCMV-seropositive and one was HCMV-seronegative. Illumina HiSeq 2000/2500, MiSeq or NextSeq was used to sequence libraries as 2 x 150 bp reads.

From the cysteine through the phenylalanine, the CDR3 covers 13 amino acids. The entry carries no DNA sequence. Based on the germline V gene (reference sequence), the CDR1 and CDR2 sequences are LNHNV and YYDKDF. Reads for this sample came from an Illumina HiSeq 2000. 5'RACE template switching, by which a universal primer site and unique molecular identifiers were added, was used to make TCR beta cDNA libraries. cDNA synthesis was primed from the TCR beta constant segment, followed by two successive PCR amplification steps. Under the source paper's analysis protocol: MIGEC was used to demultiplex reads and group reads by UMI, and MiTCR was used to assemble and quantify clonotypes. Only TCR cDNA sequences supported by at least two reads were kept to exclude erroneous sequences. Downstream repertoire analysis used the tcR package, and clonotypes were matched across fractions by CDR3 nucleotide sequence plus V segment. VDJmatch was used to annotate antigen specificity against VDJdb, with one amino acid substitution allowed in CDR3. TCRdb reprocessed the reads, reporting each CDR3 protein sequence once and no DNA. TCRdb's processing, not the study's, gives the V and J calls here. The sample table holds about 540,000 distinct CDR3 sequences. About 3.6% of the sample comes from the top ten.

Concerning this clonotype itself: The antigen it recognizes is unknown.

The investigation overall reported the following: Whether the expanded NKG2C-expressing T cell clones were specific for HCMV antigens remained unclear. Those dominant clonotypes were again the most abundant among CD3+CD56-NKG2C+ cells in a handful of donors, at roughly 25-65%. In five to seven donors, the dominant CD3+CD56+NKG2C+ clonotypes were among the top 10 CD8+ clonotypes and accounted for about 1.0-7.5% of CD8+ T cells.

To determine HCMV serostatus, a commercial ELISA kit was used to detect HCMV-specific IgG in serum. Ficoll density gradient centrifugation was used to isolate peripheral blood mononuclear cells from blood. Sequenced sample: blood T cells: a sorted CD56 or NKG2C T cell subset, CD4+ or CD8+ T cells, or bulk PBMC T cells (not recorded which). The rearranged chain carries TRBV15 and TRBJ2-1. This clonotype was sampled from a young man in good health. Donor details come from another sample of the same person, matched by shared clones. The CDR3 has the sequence CATSPESYNEQFF.